The 27 T cell receptor beta chains below come from one sample, sequenced in a study of blood T cell repertoires in COVID-19. Produced via immunoSEQ multiplex PCR; TCRdb's table is partial and in-frame only. The repertoire consists of 200,000 to 250,000 clones, with roughly 87% occurring once and the leading ten covering 9.5% to 15%. Input material: peripheral blood. All receptors come from a woman between 18 and 29 years old who had recovered from COVID-19.

The V gene is TRBV6-4, the J gene TRBJ1-2; D perhaps matches TRBD1 (6 bases). The CDR3 runs 15 residues. V lost 2 bases to trimming and J lost 4 bases, with 14 bases between them. In germline, CDR1 is MRHNA, CDR2 SNTAGT. CDR3 coding DNA: TGTGCCAGCAGTGACGGATTGGGGGCTGGCTATGGCTACACCTTC. Its protein is CASSDGLGAGYGYTF.

The chain combines TRBV9 with TRBJ2-2, with 8 bases lining up with TRBD2. There are 16 residues in the CDR3. The V segment lost 0 bases and the J segment 6 bases; nucleotides outside the gene matches: 7. In germline, CDR1 is SGDLS, CDR2 YYNGEE. CDR3 sequence (DNA): TGTGCCAGCAGCGTAGAGGGACTAGGGGTCCCCGGGGAGCTGTTTTTT. It yields the protein CASSVEGLGVPGELFF. The full variable domain, with the rest looked up from reference TRBV9 and TRBJ2-2, is DSGVTQTPKHLITATGQRVTLRCSPRSGDLSVYWYQQSLDQGLQFLIQYYNGEERAKGNILERFSAQQFPDLHSELNLSSLELGDSALYFCASSVEGLGVPGELFFGEGSRLTVL.

This clone has just one count. The J gene is TRBJ2-3, the V gene TRBV2; 7 positions match TRBD2. CDR1 SNHLY and CDR2 FYNNEI come from the germline V gene. Trimming removed 2 bases from V and 0 bases from J; junction bases left unmatched: 5. The CDR3 runs 16 residues. The CDR3 nucleotides read TGTGCCAGCAGTGAATGGCTAGCGGCTAGCACAGATACGCAGTATTTT. Amino acids: CASSEWLAASTDTQYF.

This chain links TRBV6-2 or TRBV6-3 with TRBJ1-5; perhaps TRBD1 as D (6 bases). The V end lost 2 bases, the J end lost 7 bases, and 9 bases lay between the germline ends. The CDR3 is made up of 13 amino acids. Looked up from germline, CDR1 is MNHEY and CDR2 is SVGEGT. CDR3 in amino acids: CASSYRGFQPQHF. As DNA, the CDR3 is TGTGCCAGCAGTTACAGGGGGTTCCAGCCCCAGCATTTT.

This rearrangement joins TRBV6-2 or TRBV6-3 to TRBJ2-3; 12 bases are shared with TRBD2. The CDR3 runs 19 residues. V gave up 0 bases and J gave up 4 bases; unmatched junction bases: 11. Germline CDR1 MNHEY, CDR2 SVGEGT. The CDR3 region is CASSYSYLAGGPIPDTQYF. The CDR3 region has the DNA TGTGCCAGCAGTTACTCGTATCTAGCGGGAGGGCCTATCCCAGATACGCAGTATTTT.

This clone is a singleton in its sample. The chain carries TRBV27 and TRBJ2-1, with 9 bases aligning to TRBD2. The CDR3 sequence is 14 residues long. The ends lost 6 bases at V and 7 bases at J; junction bases unmatched: 7. Germline values: CDR1 MNHEY, CDR2 SMNVEV (reference sequence). CDR3 protein: CASRGREGPNEQFF. The CDR3 DNA reads TGTGCCAGCAGGGGGCGGGAGGGCCCGAATGAGCAGTTCTTC.

The rearrangement links TRBV6-2 or TRBV6-3 to TRBJ2-1; 7 bases map to TRBD1. CDR1 MNHEY and CDR2 SVGEGT come from the germline V gene. V lost 0 bases to trimming and J lost 5 bases; unmatched junction nucleotides: 7. This CDR3 region has 16 residues. The CDR3 protein is CASSYSPGGNHNEQFF. The DNA of the CDR3 is TGTGCCAGCAGTTACTCCCCAGGGGGTAACCACAATGAGCAGTTCTTC.

The chain links TRBV5-6 to TRBJ2-1; 10 bases fit TRBD2. This CDR3 region has 18 residues. With V trimmed by 2 bases and J by 3 bases, 11 bases remained unmatched. The V gene's germline CDR1 is SGHDT and CDR2 YYEEEE. This CDR3 is CASSFPLAGGLLYNEQFF. Here the CDR3 DNA reads TGTGCCAGCAGCTTCCCATTAGCGGGAGGACTCCTCTACAATGAGCAGTTCTTC. The full variable domain, in which reference TRBV5-6 and TRBJ2-1 provide the parts outside the CDR3, is DAGVTQSPTHLIKTRGQQVTLRCSPKSGHDTVSWYQQALGQGPQFIFQYYEEEERQRGNFPDRFSGHQFPNYSSELNVNALLLGDSALYLCASSFPLAGGLLYNEQFFGPGTRLTVL.

The chain combines TRBV7-9 with TRBJ1-4; 7 positions agree with TRBD1. This CDR3 is built from 12 residues. The germline CDR1 and CDR2 sequences are SEHNR and FQNEAQ (reference sequence). The ends lost 9 bases at V and 7 bases at J; junction bases unmatched: 5. CDR3 nucleotide sequence: TGTGCCAGTGGACAGGTTACTGAAAAACTGTTTTTT. Translating it yields CASGQVTEKLFF.

The chain is built from TRBV18 and TRBJ2-1; 9 nucleotides align to TRBD2. The junction had 8 bases not matched to a gene; V was cut back by 3 bases and J by 8 bases. From germline, CDR1 is KGHSH and CDR2 LQKENI. The CDR3 has 15 residues. CDR3 bases: TGTGCCAGCTCACCCCTAGCGGGGAGTTTAGATGAGCAGTTCTTC. Translated: CASSPLAGSLDEQFF.

The chain uses TRBV18 and TRBJ2-6; 10 positions match TRBD2. With 2 bases clipped from V and 0 bases from J, the junction kept 7 bases outside the gene matches. Germline V gene data show CDR1 as KGHSH and CDR2 as LQKENI. This CDR3 has 19 amino acids. CDR3 protein: CASSPLLAGVGSGANVLTF. Written as DNA, the CDR3 is TGTGCCAGCTCACCATTGCTAGCGGGAGTGGGCTCTGGGGCCAACGTCCTGACTTTC. The full variable domain, in which reference TRBV18 and TRBJ2-6 provide the parts outside the CDR3, is NAGVMQNPRHLVRRRGQEARLRCSPMKGHSHVYWYRQLPEEGLKFMVYLQKENIIDESGMPKERFSAEFPKEGPSILRIQQVVRGDSAAYFCASSPLLAGVGSGANVLTFGAGSRLTVL.

This clone was seen a single time. The rearrangement joins TRBV11-3 to TRBJ2-1; D ambiguous. CDR1 is SGHNT, CDR2 YENEEA, per germline. V lost 3 bases to trimming and J lost 9 bases, with 12 bases between them. This CDR3 is built from 13 residues. In DNA form, the CDR3 reads TGTGCCAGCAGCTTTTCCGTCTACGGTGAGCAGTTCTTC. This gives the protein CASSFSVYGEQFF.

J is TRBJ1-2 and V is TRBV5-4, with a weak D call TRBD1 (6 bases). There are 14 residues in the CDR3. In germline, CDR1 is SGHNT, CDR2 YYREEE (reference sequence). V was shortened by 1 base and J by 7 bases, with 14 bases between the two germline ends. CDR3 sequence: CASSLPGAETGYTF. The CDR3 DNA reads TGTGCCAGCAGCTTGCCAGGGGCAGAGACTGGCTACACCTTC. The full variable domain, completed using reference TRBV5-4 and TRBJ1-2, is ETGVTQSPTHLIKTRGQQVTLRCSSQSGHNTVSWYQQALGQGPQFIFQYYREEENGRGNFPPRFSGLQFPNYSSELNVNALELDDSALYLCASSLPGAETGYTFGSGTRLTVV.

The V call is TRBV18, the J call TRBJ2-5, with TRBD1 matching 8 bases. The CDR3 length is 14 residues. Per germline, CDR1 KGHSH and CDR2 LQKENI. Trimming took 7 bases from V and 6 from J; bases not matched to a gene: 10. The CDR3 DNA sequence: TGTGCCAGCTGCACAGGACAGGGAATCCAGACCCAGTACTTC. Residues: CASCTGQGIQTQYF.

This clone was counted a single time. The CDR3 sequence is CAAGEAFEQYF. The CDR3 nucleotides are TGTGCCGCGGGTGAGGCGTTCGAGCAGTACTTC. The J gene is TRBJ2-7, the V gene TRBV25-1; a weak D match, TRBD2 (5 bases). The CDR3 totals 11 residues. V dropped 11 bases and J dropped 6 bases, with 14 bases sitting between them. Germline V gene data show CDR1 as MGHDK and CDR2 as SYGVNS.

The chain recombines TRBV2 with TRBJ2-5, with 7 bases fitting TRBD1. The CDR3 is 15 residues long. Germline V CDR1 and CDR2: SNHLY, FYNNEI. Trimming cost V 0 bases and J 2 bases; bases outside gene matches: 3. The CDR3 nucleotides read TGTGCCAGCAGTGAAGCGCCGGACAGGCAAGAGACCCAGTACTTC. Protein: CASSEAPDRQETQYF.

The J gene is TRBJ2-3, the V gene TRBV9; the D gene is possibly TRBD1 (5 bases). The germline V gene encodes CDR1 SGDLS and CDR2 YYNGEE. This CDR3 has 15 residues. The V gene lost 7 bases and the J gene lost 3 bases, with 18 bases spanning the gap. CDR3 DNA: TGTGCCAGCGAGAGAGGAAGGGGCCGAACAGATACGCAGTATTTT. Its translation: CASERGRGRTDTQYF.

The V and J genes are TRBV6-2 or TRBV6-3 and TRBJ1-4, with a possible D match to TRBD1 (6 bases). From germline, CDR1 is MNHEY and CDR2 SVGEGT. The V end lost 5 bases, the J end lost 6 bases, and 13 bases lay between the germline ends. This CDR3 spans 14 amino acids. The CDR3 DNA follows: TGTGCCAGCAGTACAGGGCGGTCGTATGAAAAACTGTTTTTT. Amino acids: CASSTGRSYEKLFF.

CDR3 protein: CASSAGQGVAEAFF. The CDR3 DNA is TGTGCCAGCAGCGCAGGCCAGGGGGTGGCTGAAGCTTTCTTT. The V call is TRBV9, the J call TRBJ1-1; TRBD1 matches 7 bases. Germline V gives CDR1 SGDLS, CDR2 YYNGEE. J gave up 6 bases and V 3 bases, and 8 bases lay outside the gene matches. CDR3 length equals 14 residues.

V is TRBV7-2 and J is TRBJ2-7, with TRBD1 matching 9 bases. The CDR3 runs 16 residues. With V trimmed by 8 bases and J by 1 base, 12 bases remained unmatched. Germline V gene lookup returns CDR1 SGHTA and CDR2 FQGNSA. The CDR3 reads CASSTLGTGFSYEQYF. The DNA for the CDR3 is TGTGCCAGCTCGACCCTAGGGACAGGGTTTTCCTACGAGCAGTACTTC.

The chain links TRBV4-2 to TRBJ2-1; the D gene is possibly TRBD2 (6 bases). The CDR3 consists of 18 residues. Between the trimmed V and J ends, which lost 0 bases and 6 bases, there was a span of 21 bases. The V gene's germline CDR1 is LGHNA and CDR2 YNFKEQ. CDR3 sequence (DNA): TGTGCCAGCAGCCAAGATCAGGTAGGGCGCGGGACGTTCAATGAGCAGTTCTTC. Translated, it gives CASSQDQVGRGTFNEQFF.

The genes are TRBV7-2 and TRBJ2-7; possible D gene TRBD2, 5 bases. The CDR3 runs 15 residues. Germline CDR1 and CDR2: SGHTA and FQGNSA. The germline V and J ends were trimmed by 4 bases and 2 bases, with 15 bases remaining between them. CDR3 residues: CASSSSGLNAYEQYF. CDR3 coding DNA: TGTGCCAGCAGCTCCAGCGGTCTGAACGCCTACGAGCAGTACTTC.

The J gene is TRBJ2-7, the V gene TRBV3-1 (or the pseudogene TRBV3-2); 8 bases map to TRBD2. J was trimmed by 2 bases and V by 4 bases; bases with no gene match: 4. Germline V gene data show CDR1 as LGHDT and CDR2 as YNNKEL (reference sequence). The CDR3 contains 14 residues. The DNA of the CDR3 is TGTGCCAGCAGCCGTAGCGGGAACACCTACGAGCAGTACTTC. Its translation is CASSRSGNTYEQYF.

The chain carries TRBV27 and TRBJ1-2; 8 bases map to TRBD1. Germline V gene sequence: CDR1 MNHEY, CDR2 SMNVEV (reference sequence). V shed 3 bases, J shed 4 bases, and the junction held 1 base outside the gene matches. This CDR3 is built from 13 residues. This CDR3 is CASSLDRAYGYTF. The DNA of the CDR3 is TGTGCCAGCAGTTTGGACAGGGCCTATGGCTACACCTTC.

The V gene is TRBV5-5, the J gene TRBJ1-1; TRBD1 matches 11 bases. J was trimmed by 4 bases and V by 4 bases; bases with no gene match: 3. This CDR3 spans 14 amino acids. From germline, CDR1 is SGHKS and CDR2 YYEKEE (reference sequence). CDR3 nucleotide sequence: TGTGCCAGCAGCCCCGGGACAGGGGGCACTGAAGCTTTCTTT. The encoded protein is CASSPGTGGTEAFF.

V usage is TRBV30 and J usage is TRBJ2-1; D is unclear. Germline-derived CDR1 and CDR2 are GTSNPN and SVGIG (reference sequence). The length of the CDR3 is 12 residues. V shed 5 bases and J shed 2 bases, with 7 bases lying between them. CDR3 sequence (DNA): TGTGCCTGGTTAGAAACCTACAATGAGCAGTTCTTC. This translates into CAWLETYNEQFF. Drawing the rest from reference TRBV30 and TRBJ2-1, the complete variable domain is SQTIHQWPATLVQPVGSPLSLECTVEGTSNPNLYWYRQAAGRGLQLLFYSVGIGQISSEVPQNLSASRPQDRQFILSSKKLLLSDSGFYLCAWLETYNEQFFGPGTRLTVL.

The rearrangement joins TRBV4-3 to TRBJ2-7; 8 bases agree with TRBD1. CDR1 is LGHNA and CDR2 is YSLEER in the germline V gene. This CDR3 spans 18 amino acids. V gave up 1 base and J gave up 2 bases; unmatched junction bases: 13. CDR3 loop: CASSQVGGQGALTYEQYF. The DNA of the CDR3 is TGCGCCAGCAGCCAAGTGGGGGGTCAGGGGGCTCTCACCTACGAGCAGTACTTC.